The entry below gives a single T cell receptor beta chain sequence along with its context. Its antigen is not identified. The data were obtained in a study of cytomegalovirus exposure and HLA in healthy donors. Study as a whole: Counted in an early data release were about 86 million unique TCRs from HLA-typed donors.

Vbeta (60) and Jbeta (13) primers were used in the PCR. Profiled with immunoSEQ multiplex PCR; TCRdb holds only in-frame clones, not every one. Here the sample spans more than 150,000 clones, under 85% being singletons. Study findings and constraints: Overall, around 150 TCR beta chains were annotated as cytomegalovirus-associated. It was only CMV serostatus that was available as immune exposure information.

This CDR3 contains 15 residues. The trim removed 4 bases at V and 0 bases at J, leaving 3 bases unmatched. Germline V gene data show CDR1 as SNHLY and CDR2 as FYNNEI. This sequence was found in a man between 50 and 59 years old in good health and CMV-seronegative. V is TRBV2 and J is TRBJ1-5; TRBD1 agrees at 7 bases. Sequenced sample: PBMCs. The CDR3 DNA reads as TGTGCCAGCAGTGCCGGGACAGTTAGCAATCAGCCCCAGCATTTT. It translates to CASSAGTVSNQPQHF.